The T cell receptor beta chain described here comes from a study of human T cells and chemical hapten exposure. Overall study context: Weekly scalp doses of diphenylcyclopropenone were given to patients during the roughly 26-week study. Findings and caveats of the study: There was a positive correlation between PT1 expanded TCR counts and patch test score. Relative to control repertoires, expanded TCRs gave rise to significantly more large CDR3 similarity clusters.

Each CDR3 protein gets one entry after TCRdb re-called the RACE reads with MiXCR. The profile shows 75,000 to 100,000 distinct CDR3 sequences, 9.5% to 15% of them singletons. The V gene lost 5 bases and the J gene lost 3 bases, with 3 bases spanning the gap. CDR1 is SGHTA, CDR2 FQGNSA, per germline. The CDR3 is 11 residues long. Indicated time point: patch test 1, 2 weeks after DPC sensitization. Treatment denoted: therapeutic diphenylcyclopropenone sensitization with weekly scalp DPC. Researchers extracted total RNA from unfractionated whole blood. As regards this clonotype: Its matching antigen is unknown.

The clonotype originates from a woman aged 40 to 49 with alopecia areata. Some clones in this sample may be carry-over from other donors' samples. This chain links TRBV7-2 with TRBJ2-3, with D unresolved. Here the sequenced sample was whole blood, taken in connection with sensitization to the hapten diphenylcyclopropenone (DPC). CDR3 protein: CASSPTDTQYF. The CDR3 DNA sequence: TGTGCCAGCAGCCCGACAGATACGCAGTATTTT.